The 24 T cell receptor beta chains given below trace back to one sample, sequenced in a study of response to subunit inactivated influenza vaccine. TCRdb processed the RT-PCR reads anew with MiXCR; each CDR3 protein has one entry. Of roughly 570,000 distinct CDR3 sequences in the sample, 13% to 15% were seen once. Sequenced material: PBMCs from blood, taken 12 days after vaccination. Receptor source: a man over 45 who received an inactivated influenza vaccine.

This chain joins TRBV29-1 and TRBJ1-2, with 8 bases matching TRBD1. V was clipped by 5 bases and J by 6 bases; unmatched bases: 8. The CDR3 has 13 amino acids. Germline V lookup: CDR1 SQVTM, CDR2 ANQGSEA. CDR3 in DNA: TGCAGCGTTCTGGACAGGGATCGGGATGGCTACACCTTC. Translating it yields CSVLDRDRDGYTF. Based on the CDR3 plus reference TRBV29-1 and TRBJ1-2, the full variable domain is SAVISQKPSRDICQRGTSLTIQCQVDSQVTMMFWYRQQPGQSLTLIATANQGSEATYESGFVIDKFPISRPNLTFSTLTVSNMSPEDSSIYLCSVLDRDRDGYTFGSGTRLTVV.

In this sample, this clonotype turned up a few times. The chain links TRBV7-2 to TRBJ1-6; no clear D gene. The CDR3 totals 12 residues. The V end lost 5 bases, the J end lost 10 bases, and 9 bases lay between the germline ends. From germline, CDR1 is SGHTA and CDR2 FQGNSA. The DNA of the CDR3 is TGTGCCAGCAGCGCCTACGGCTCACCCCTCCACTTT. This gives the protein CASSAYGSPLHF.

This clonotype was picked up a small number of times. The chain combines TRBV6-2 or TRBV6-3 with TRBJ2-1, with 9 bases identical to TRBD2. Germline V gene data show CDR1 as MNHEY and CDR2 as SVGEGT. V lost 7 bases and J lost 6; bases outside the gene matches: 7. The CDR3 covers 14 residues. The CDR3 sequence: CASTYSGGTNEQFF. CDR3 DNA sequence: TGTGCCAGCACGTATAGCGGGGGTACCAATGAGCAGTTCTTC.

This clonotype was counted a few times. The chain is built from TRBV11-2 and TRBJ2-7; 7 bases align to TRBD2. The CDR3 length is 19 residues. With V trimmed by 3 bases and J by 4 bases, 21 bases remained unmatched. Per the germline V gene, CDR1 is SGHAT and CDR2 is FQNNGV. The CDR3 loop reads CASSLTTGLTRSLSYEQYF. As DNA, the CDR3 is TGTGCCAGCAGCTTGACCACGGGACTAACTAGGAGTCTATCTTACGAGCAGTACTTC.

The chain's CDR3 is CASSLMFKETQYF. The CDR3 nucleotides are TGTGCCAGCAGCCTAATGTTTAAAGAGACCCAGTACTTC. This rearrangement joins TRBV11-1 to TRBJ2-5; D gene uncertain. This CDR3 spans 13 amino acids. Trimming left V 5 bases short and J 3 bases short, with 10 bases between. CDR1 is SGHAT, CDR2 FQDESV, per germline (reference sequence).

The chain is built from TRBV5-5 and TRBJ2-7; perhaps TRBD2 as D (5 bases). The CDR3 consists of 15 residues. Germline loops: CDR1 SGHKS, CDR2 YYEKEE (reference sequence). Trimming took off 0 bases at V and 2 bases at J, with 12 bases between the two ends. CDR3 bases: TGTGCCAGCAGCTTGGTGGCAGGACTGACCTACGAGCAGTACTTC. As protein: CASSLVAGLTYEQYF.

This clonotype was counted only a few times. The CDR3 region has the DNA TGCAGCGTGTGGGGGGCACGGGGCTACACCTTC. As protein: CSVWGARGYTF. This chain uses TRBV29-1 with TRBJ1-2; D may be TRBD1 (6 bases). The length of the CDR3 is 11 residues. Trimming took off 6 bases at V and 8 bases at J, with 13 bases between the two ends. CDR1 is SQVTM and CDR2 is ANQGSEA in the germline V gene.

The genes are TRBV9 and TRBJ2-1, with 11 bases lining up with TRBD2. With V trimmed by 3 bases and J by 3 bases, 11 bases remained unmatched. Germline CDR1 SGDLS, CDR2 YYNGEE. CDR3 length equals 18 residues. CDR3 sequence: CASSGDSGGALFYNEQFF. CDR3 DNA: TGTGCCAGCAGCGGGGATAGCGGGGGGGCTTTATTCTACAATGAGCAGTTCTTC.

This clonotype was observed a handful of times. The rearrangement links TRBV7-2 to TRBJ1-5, with D unresolved. Germline CDR1 SGHTA, CDR2 FQGNSA. This CDR3 contains 15 residues. Trimming cost V 3 bases and J 3 bases, with 12 bases left between them. Here the CDR3 DNA reads TGTGCCAGCAGCTTGATAAGTGATTTCAATCAGCCCCAGCATTTT. Its translation: CASSLISDFNQPQHF.

J is TRBJ1-1 and V is TRBV5-8; D gene uncertain. Germline assignment: CDR1 SGHTS and CDR2 YDEGEE. The CDR3 runs to 15 residues. Trimming shortened V by 3 bases and J by 0 bases, and 12 bases separated the two germline ends. CDR3 loop: CASSYAILMNTEAFF. CDR3 in DNA: TGTGCCAGCAGCTACGCCATCCTTATGAACACTGAAGCTTTCTTT. Full variable domain (rest looked up from reference TRBV5-8 and TRBJ1-1): EAGVTQSPTHLIKTRGQQATLRCSPISGHTSVYWYQQALGLGLQFLLWYDEGEERNRGNFPPRFSGRQFPNYSSELNVNALELEDSALYLCASSYAILMNTEAFFGQGTRLTVV.

J is TRBJ1-2 and V is TRBV4-1; 8 positions agree with TRBD1. Losses at the gene ends were 1 base for V and 3 bases for J; bases not matched to a gene: 7. Germline values: CDR1 MGHRA, CDR2 YSYEKL. The CDR3 contains 16 residues. The CDR3 DNA sequence: TGCGCCAGCAGCCAAGGACAGGGGATGAACGACTATGGCTACACCTTC. It is translated as CASSQGQGMNDYGYTF.

This clonotype was detected many times. This CDR3 is CASSWDYAGEQYF. As DNA, the CDR3 is TGTGCCAGCAGTTGGGACTATGCCGGGGAGCAGTACTTC. V gene TRBV27 combines with J gene TRBJ2-7, with 7 bases that match TRBD2. The CDR3 contains 13 residues. CDR1 and CDR2 from the germline V gene are MNHEY and SMNVEV (reference sequence). With V trimmed by 4 bases and J by 7 bases, 7 bases remained unmatched.

This chain joins TRBV12-3 or TRBV12-4 and TRBJ2-5; no reliable D call. This CDR3 spans 13 amino acids. Trimming left V 6 bases short and J 4 bases short, with 12 bases between. Here the CDR3 DNA reads TGTGCCAGCAGAGACGCCTCGAGAGAGACCCAGTACTTC. This codes for CASRDASRETQYF.

The chain couples TRBV27 to TRBJ1-1, with TRBD1 as a possible D gene (5 bases). CDR3 length: 17 residues. CDR1 is MNHEY, CDR2 SMNVEV, per germline (reference sequence). The ends were cut back, 0 bases at V and 5 bases at J, with 19 bases in the middle. The CDR3 sequence is CASSLSGGSGGRTEAFF. The CDR3 DNA reads TGTGCCAGCAGTTTATCCGGCGGGTCTGGGGGACGGACTGAAGCTTTCTTT.

The genes are TRBV5-1 and TRBJ2-2, with D perhaps being TRBD1 or TRBD2 (5 bases each). This CDR3 is 16 amino acids long. V was cut by 4 bases and J by 0 bases, with 13 bases left in between. Germline-derived CDR1 and CDR2 are SGHRS and YFSETQ. This CDR3 is CASSAAGTTNTGELFF. DNA of the CDR3: TGCGCCAGCAGCGCTGCAGGGACGACGAACACCGGGGAGCTGTTTTTT. Full variable domain (missing parts from reference TRBV5-1 and TRBJ2-2): KAGVTQTPRYLIKTRGQQVTLSCSPISGHRSVSWYQQTPGQGLQFLFEYFSETQRNKGNFPGRFSGRQFSNSRSEMNVSTLELGDSALYLCASSAAGTTNTGELFFGEGSRLTVL.

In its sample, this clonotype was seen a few times. V usage is TRBV20-1 and J usage is TRBJ1-6; D might be TRBD1 (5 bases). The CDR3 is 14 amino acids. V gave up 4 bases and J gave up 14 bases, with 21 bases separating them. Germline loops: CDR1 DFQATT, CDR2 SNEGSKA (reference sequence). The CDR3 sequence: CSAIPEQELRALHF. The CDR3 region has the DNA TGCAGTGCTATTCCGGAACAGGAACTTCGGGCCCTCCACTTT.

This clonotype was seen a few times. V is TRBV5-5 and J is TRBJ1-4; a possible D gene is TRBD1 (6 bases). CDR3 length: 14 residues. Per the germline V gene, CDR1 is SGHKS and CDR2 is YYEKEE (reference sequence). V gave up 5 bases and J gave up 8 bases, with 16 bases separating them. The CDR3 DNA sequence: TGTGCCAGCAGAGCCAGGGGTATTGGAGAAAAACTGTTTTTT. Translation gives CASRARGIGEKLFF.

V gene TRBV5-1 combines with J gene TRBJ1-5; D gene unclear. The CDR3 has 13 residues. Germline V gene data show CDR1 as SGHRS and CDR2 as YFSETQ. V lost 1 base, J lost 8 bases, and 10 bases lay in between. This CDR3 reads CASSLNPLEPQHF. In DNA form, the CDR3 reads TGCGCCAGCAGCTTGAACCCGTTGGAGCCCCAGCATTTT.

This chain uses TRBV11-2 with TRBJ2-1; unclear D gene. CDR1 is SGHAT, CDR2 FQNNGV, per germline. V was pared by 5 bases and J by 5 bases, with 28 bases between. The CDR3 runs 19 residues. Written as DNA, the CDR3 is TGTGCCAGCAGCCCGGGCAGGCGGCCTCTGCAACCGAGTAACAATGAGCAGTTCTTC. As protein: CASSPGRRPLQPSNNEQFF.

The J gene is TRBJ1-2, the V gene TRBV11-2, with D tentatively TRBD1 (6 bases). Germline CDR1 reads SGHAT; CDR2 reads FQNNGV. CDR3 length equals 17 residues. The V gene lost 0 bases and the J gene lost 5 bases, with 19 bases spanning the gap. The CDR3 is CASSLDSGGPGDYGYTF. The CDR3 coding sequence is TGTGCCAGCAGCTTAGATTCGGGGGGGCCAGGGGATTATGGCTACACCTTC.

CDR3 region: CASSLLGAGDEQFF. The CDR3 DNA is TGTGCCAGCAGCCTACTTGGGGCAGGGGATGAGCAGTTCTTC. The V and J genes are TRBV3-1 and TRBJ2-1; D possibly corresponds to TRBD1 (6 bases). This CDR3 has 14 amino acids. V lost 4 bases and J lost 8, with 15 bases in between. Germline loops: CDR1 LGHDT, CDR2 YNNKEL (reference sequence).

The chain carries TRBV28 and TRBJ2-1; 13 bases fit TRBD2. CDR1 and CDR2 (germline): MDHEN, SYDVKM. The CDR3 runs 16 residues. Germline trimming cut 11 bases from V and 1 base from J; bases unmatched to any gene: 8. The CDR3 sequence is CAVTGLAGASYNEQFF. The CDR3 nucleotides are TGTGCCGTCACCGGACTAGCGGGAGCTTCCTACAATGAGCAGTTCTTC.

The chain links TRBV29-1 to TRBJ2-3; 8 positions agree with TRBD1. With 3 bases clipped from V and 8 bases from J, the junction kept 7 bases outside the gene matches. The CDR3 sequence is 13 residues long. Germline V gene sequence: CDR1 SQVTM, CDR2 ANQGSEA. The CDR3 spells CSVELRGLGTQYF. CDR3 coding DNA: TGCAGCGTTGAGCTCAGGGGGCTAGGTACGCAGTATTTT.

The chain couples TRBV2 to TRBJ2-6; D may be TRBD2 (6 bases). The CDR3 sequence is 15 residues long. Per the germline V gene, CDR1 is SNHLY and CDR2 is FYNNEI. The V end was cut by 1 base, the J end by 4 bases, with 8 bases between. This CDR3 is CASSEGGRGANVLTF. The CDR3 DNA reads as TGTGCCAGCAGTGAAGGTGGGAGGGGGGCCAACGTCCTGACTTTC.